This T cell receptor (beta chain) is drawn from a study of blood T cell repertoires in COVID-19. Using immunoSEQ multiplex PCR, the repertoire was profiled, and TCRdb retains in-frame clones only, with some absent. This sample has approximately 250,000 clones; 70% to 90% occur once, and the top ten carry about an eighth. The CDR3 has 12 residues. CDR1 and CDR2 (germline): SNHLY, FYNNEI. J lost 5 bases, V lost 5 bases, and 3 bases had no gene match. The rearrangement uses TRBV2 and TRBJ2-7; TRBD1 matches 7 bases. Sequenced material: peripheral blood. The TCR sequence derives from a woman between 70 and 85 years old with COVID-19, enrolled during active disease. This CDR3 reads CASSQQGNEQYF. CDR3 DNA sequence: TGTGCCAGCAGTCAACAGGGGAACGAGCAGTACTTC.